Given below is one T cell receptor (beta chain) in context. The source of the sample is a study of T cell clones after liver transplantation. Study-level information: Three of the eight recipients were HCV-positive; the rest had non-autoimmune, non-viral transplant indications.

Some clones are missing from TCRdb's copy, which holds only in-frame ones; the method was immunoSEQ multiplex PCR. The sample includes some 50,000 clones, roughly 70% seen only once; the top ten take more than 7.5%. CDR1 is SGHTA and CDR2 is FQGTGA in the germline V gene. CDR3 size: 16 residues. V shed 1 base and J shed 3 bases, with 12 bases lying between them. The clonotype originates from a human patient who received a liver transplant. Some T cells may originate from the graft donor. The V and J genes are TRBV7-3 and TRBJ2-2; tentatively, D is TRBD1 (6 bases). The sample was CD4+ T cells from blood, taken at the 22-month timepoint. The CDR3 is CASSLRGPPHTGELFF. The CDR3, as DNA: TGTGCCAGCAGCTTAAGGGGGCCTCCCCACACCGGGGAGCTGTTTTTT.